Listed below are T cell receptor beta chains from one sample, sequenced in a study of tumor-infiltrating lymphocytes in primary liver carcinoma. TCRdb passed the multiplex PCR reads through MiXCR, listing each CDR3 protein once. The repertoire holds some 110,000 distinct CDR3 sequences, 60% to 75% seen once, with about 8% in the top ten. The sequencing input was liver tumor tissue from sampling region 3. The receptors derive from a woman aged 55-75 years with primary liver carcinoma and hepatitis B virus infection. Each CDR3 is given with its conserved first and last residue. The D gene is left open where the match is weak. Clone size is shown for a subset of rows, as once, few, many or a class of expanded clone.

few	TRBV2	.	TRBJ1-5	CASSQGLGQPQHF	TGTGCCAGCAGTCAAGGTCTCGGTCAGCCCCAGCATTTT
.	TRBV6-1	TRBD2	TRBJ2-7	CASSDPGGFAYEQYF	TGTGCCAGCAGTGACCCGGGAGGCTTCGCATACGAGCAGTACTTC
many	TRBV29-1	.	TRBJ2-5	CSVVGADQETQYF	TGCAGCGTGGTTGGGGCAGATCAAGAGACCCAGTACTTC
many	TRBV6-5	.	TRBJ2-2	CATQQGANTGELFF	TGTGCCACTCAACAGGGCGCGAACACCGGGGAGCTGTTTTTT
.	TRBV29-1	.	TRBJ2-2	CSVPQGQANAGELFF	TGCAGCGTTCCACAGGGTCAGGCGAACGCCGGGGAGCTGTTTTTT
few	TRBV29-1	.	TRBJ2-2	CSAAERANAGELFF	TGCAGCGCGGCGGAGCGGGCGAACGCCGGGGAACTGTTTTTT
.	TRBV11-2	TRBD1	TRBJ2-2	CASGRATGGNTGELSF	TGTGCCAGCGGCCGAGCAACAGGGGGCAATACCGGGGAGCTGTCTTTT
.	TRBV28	.	TRBJ2-6	CASSSNPGDASGASVLTF	TGTGCCAGCAGTTCGAACCCAGGGGACGCCTCTGGGGCCAGCGTCCTGACTTTC
.	TRBV12-3/TRBV12-4	.	TRBJ1-3	CASNFPRVREGNTIYF	TGTGCCAGCAATTTCCCCAGGGTCAGGGAGGGAAACACAATATATTTT
.	TRBV11-2	.	TRBJ1-6	CASSSARRVGSLLHF	TGTGCCAGCAGCTCCGCCCGGCGTGTGGGTTCACTCCTCCACTTT
once	TRBV28	TRBD1	TRBJ2-3	CASSKGQGTDMQYF	TGTGCCAGCAGTAAGGGACAGGGCACAGATATGCAGTATTTT
many	TRBV20-1	.	TRBJ2-7	CSAPQFGEQYF	TGCAGTGCGCCACAGTTTGGCGAGCAGTACTTC
once	TRBV28	.	TRBJ1-1	CASSLKGRGASF	TGTGCCAGCAGTTTAAAGGGGCGGGGGGCTTCCTTT
.	TRBV11-2	.	TRBJ2-5	CASSLALGGRETQYF	TGTGCCAGCAGCTTAGCCCTGGGCGGGCGAGAGACCCAGTACTTC
.	TRBV29-1	TRBD1	TRBJ2-2	CSAIGQGVTGELFF	TGCAGCGCGATTGGACAGGGGGTCACCGGGGAGCTCTTTTTT
.	TRBV29-1	TRBD2	TRBJ2-5	CSVADMGGETQYF	TGTAGCGTCGCGGACATGGGAGGGGAGACCCAGTACTTC
.	TRBV7-2	.	TRBJ2-5	CASSLQTSNQETQYF	TGTGCTAGCAGCTTACAGACTTCGAACCAAGAGACCCAGTACTTC
many	TRBV4-1	.	TRBJ2-5	CASSQEPRKFPPGQETQYF	TGCGCCAGCAGCCAAGAACCCAGGAAGTTTCCCCCTGGCCAAGAGACCCAGTACTTC
many	TRBV10-1	.	TRBJ2-5	CASSERVGETQYF	TGCGCCAGCAGTGAAAGGGTAGGGGAGACCCAGTACTTC
.	TRBV11-2	TRBD2	TRBJ2-5	CASSPYGGRTQETRYF	TGTGCCAGCAGCCCCTATGGCGGGAGAACTCAAGAGACCCGGTATTTC
.	TRBV6-5	.	TRBJ1-1	CANSLREGPSNEAFF	TGTGCCAACAGTCTTCGGGAGGGCCCGAGCAATGAAGCTTTCTTT
many	TRBV11-3	.	TRBJ2-6	CASSFGGSAGANVLTF	TGTGCCAGCAGCTTCGGTGGGTCGGCTGGGGCCAACGTCCTGACTTTC
once	TRBV11-1	.	TRBJ2-7	CAGSSLGGTAYEQYF	TGTGCCGGTTCCTCTCTCGGCGGAACTGCCTACGAGCAGTACTTC
many	TRBV2	.	TRBJ2-5	CASRPGTYIETQYF	TGTGCCAGCAGGCCCGGGACGTATATCGAGACCCAGTACTTC
.	TRBV6-6	TRBD1	TRBJ1-1	CISKRTGRTEAFF	TGTATCAGCAAGAGGACAGGGCGGACTGAAGCTTTCTTT
.	TRBV11-2	.	TRBJ1-1	CVSSLVVAEVTEAFF	TGTGTCAGCAGCTTAGTAGTGGCAGAGGTTACTGAAGCTTTCTTT
.	TRBV11-2	.	TRBJ2-1	CVSSRLNPEVAYEQLF	TGTGTCAGCAGCCGACTAAACCCCGAGGTTGCCTATGAGCAGTTATTC
few	TRBV7-9	.	TRBJ2-1	CASSLLSVVTGIEQFF	TGTGCCAGCAGCTTATTATCGGTGGTAACCGGGATTGAGCAGTTCTTC
.	TRBV12-3/TRBV12-4	.	TRBJ2-1	CASNFGPLAGPYNEQFF	TGTGCCAGCAATTTTGGCCCCCTCGCGGGGCCCTACAATGAGCAGTTCTTC
many	TRBV12-3/TRBV12-4	.	TRBJ1-2	CASTPSGGGGLFGYTF	TGTGCCAGCACCCCAAGCGGGGGTGGAGGCTTGTTTGGCTACACCTTC
once	TRBV11-3	.	TRBJ1-2	CVSSPTTAPIHF	TGTGTCAGCAGCCCAACTACAGCGCCTATACACTTC
many	TRBV6-1	TRBD1	TRBJ2-7	CASSDAPGQVSYEQYF	TGTGCCAGCAGTGATGCACCGGGACAGGTCTCCTACGAGCAGTACTTC
.	TRBV29-1	.	TRBJ2-3	CSVAGRRASTDTHYF	TGCAGCGTCGCCGGCCGGCGCGCTAGCACAGATACGCACTATTTT
.	TRBV5-1	.	TRBJ2-1	CASSVDPLTEQFF	TGCGCCAGCAGCGTGGACCCCCTGACTGAGCAGTTCTTC
.	TRBV11-3	.	TRBJ2-1	CASSLFCGQFF	TGTGCCAGCAGCTTATTCTGTGGGCAGTTCTTC
.	TRBV20-1	.	TRBJ2-7	CSARRWGLRDWRSYEQYF	TGCAGTGCTAGACGTTGGGGGTTGCGGGACTGGCGCTCCTACGAGCAGTACTTC
many	TRBV4-2	TRBD2	TRBJ2-1	CASSQDRASGMGEQFF	TGTGCCAGCAGCCAAGATAGGGCTAGCGGGATGGGTGAGCAGTTCTTC
many	TRBV5-1	.	TRBJ2-5	CASSPGQETQYF	TGCGCCAGCAGCCCGGGCCAAGAGACCCAGTACTTC
.	TRBV7-2	TRBD2	TRBJ2-5	CASSPSGGETQYF	TGTGCCAGCAGCCCGAGCGGGGGAGAGACCCAGTACTTC